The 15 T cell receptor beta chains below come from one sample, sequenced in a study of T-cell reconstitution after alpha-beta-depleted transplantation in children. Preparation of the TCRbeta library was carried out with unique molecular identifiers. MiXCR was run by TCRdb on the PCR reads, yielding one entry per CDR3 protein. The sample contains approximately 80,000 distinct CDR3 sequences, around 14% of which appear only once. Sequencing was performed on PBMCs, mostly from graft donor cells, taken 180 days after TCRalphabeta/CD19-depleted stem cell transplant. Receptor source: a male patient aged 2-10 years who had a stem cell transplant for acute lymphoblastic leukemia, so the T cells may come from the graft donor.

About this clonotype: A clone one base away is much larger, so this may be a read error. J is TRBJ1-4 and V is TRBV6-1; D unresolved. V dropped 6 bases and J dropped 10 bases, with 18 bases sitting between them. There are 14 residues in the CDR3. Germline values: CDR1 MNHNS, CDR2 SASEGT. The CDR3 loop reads CASRRLGTDVKLFF. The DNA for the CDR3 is TGTGCCAGCAGGCGACTAGGTACAGATGTAAAACTGTTTTTT.

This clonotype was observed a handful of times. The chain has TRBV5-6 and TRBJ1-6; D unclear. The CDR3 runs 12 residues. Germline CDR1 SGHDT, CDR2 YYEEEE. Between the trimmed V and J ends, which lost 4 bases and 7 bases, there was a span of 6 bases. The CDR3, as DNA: TGTGCCAGCAGCCTACAGAATTCACCCCTCCACTTT. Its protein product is CASSLQNSPLHF.

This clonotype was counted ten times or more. CDR3 in amino acids: CASSRGQGRNEKLFF. CDR3 in DNA: TGTGCCAGCAGCCGGGGACAGGGGCGGAATGAAAAACTGTTTTTT. This chain joins TRBV5-6 and TRBJ1-4; 10 nucleotides agree with TRBD1. Germline values: CDR1 SGHDT, CDR2 YYEEEE. The CDR3 loop spans 15 amino acids. J gave up 5 bases and V 4 bases, and 5 bases lay outside the gene matches.

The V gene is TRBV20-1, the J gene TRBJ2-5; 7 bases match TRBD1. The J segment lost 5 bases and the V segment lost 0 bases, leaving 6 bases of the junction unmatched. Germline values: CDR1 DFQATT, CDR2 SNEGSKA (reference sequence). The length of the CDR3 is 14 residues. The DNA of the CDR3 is TGCAGTGCTAGAGAAAGGGGGCCGAGTGAGACCCAGTACTTC. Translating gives CSARERGPSETQYF.

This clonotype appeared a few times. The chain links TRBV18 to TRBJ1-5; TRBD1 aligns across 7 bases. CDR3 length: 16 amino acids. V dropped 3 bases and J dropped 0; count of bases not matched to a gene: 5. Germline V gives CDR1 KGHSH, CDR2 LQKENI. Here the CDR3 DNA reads TGTGCCAGCTCACCGTCGACAGGGAATAGCAATCAGCCCCAGCATTTT. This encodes CASSPSTGNSNQPQHF.

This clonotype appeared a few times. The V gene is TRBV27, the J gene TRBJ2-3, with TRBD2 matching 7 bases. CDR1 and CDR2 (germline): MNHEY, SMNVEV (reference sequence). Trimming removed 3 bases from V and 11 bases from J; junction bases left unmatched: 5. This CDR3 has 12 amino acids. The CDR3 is CASSFRLAGQYF. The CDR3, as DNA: TGTGCCAGCAGTTTCAGACTAGCAGGGCAGTATTTT.

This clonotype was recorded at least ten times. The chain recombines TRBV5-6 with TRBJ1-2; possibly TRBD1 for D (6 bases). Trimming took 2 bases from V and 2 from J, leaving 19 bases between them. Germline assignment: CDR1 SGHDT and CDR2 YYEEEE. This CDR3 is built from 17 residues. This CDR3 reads CASSFSGAALSNYGYTF. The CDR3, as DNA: TGTGCCAGCAGCTTCTCGGGGGCCGCACTGTCCAACTATGGCTACACCTTC. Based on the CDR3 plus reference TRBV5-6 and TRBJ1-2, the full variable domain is DAGVTQSPTHLIKTRGQQVTLRCSPKSGHDTVSWYQQALGQGPQFIFQYYEEEERQRGNFPDRFSGHQFPNYSSELNVNALLLGDSALYLCASSFSGAALSNYGYTFGSGTRLTVV.

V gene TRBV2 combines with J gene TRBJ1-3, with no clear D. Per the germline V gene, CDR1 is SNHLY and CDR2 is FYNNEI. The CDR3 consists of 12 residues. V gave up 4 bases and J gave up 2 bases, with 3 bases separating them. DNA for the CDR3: TGTGCCAGCAGTGCGGCTGGAAACACCATATATTTT. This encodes CASSAAGNTIYF.

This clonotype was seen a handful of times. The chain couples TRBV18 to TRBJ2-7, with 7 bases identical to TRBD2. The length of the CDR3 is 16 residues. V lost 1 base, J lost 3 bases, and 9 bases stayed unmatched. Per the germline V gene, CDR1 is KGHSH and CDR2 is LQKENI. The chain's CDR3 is CASSPRGGRGVYEQYF. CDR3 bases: TGTGCCAGCTCACCACGGGGGGGTCGCGGGGTCTACGAGCAGTACTTC.

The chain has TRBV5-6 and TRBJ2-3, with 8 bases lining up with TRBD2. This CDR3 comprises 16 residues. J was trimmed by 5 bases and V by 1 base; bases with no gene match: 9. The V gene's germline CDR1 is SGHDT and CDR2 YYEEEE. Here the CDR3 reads CASSLPSGGPVDTQYF. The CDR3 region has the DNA TGTGCCAGCAGCTTGCCAAGCGGGGGACCCGTAGATACGCAGTATTTT.

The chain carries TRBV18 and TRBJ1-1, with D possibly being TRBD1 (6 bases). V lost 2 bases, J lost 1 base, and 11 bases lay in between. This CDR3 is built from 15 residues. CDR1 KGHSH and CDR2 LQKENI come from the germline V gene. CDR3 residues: CASSPGRGRNTEAFF. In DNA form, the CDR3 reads TGTGCCAGCTCACCAGGTAGGGGGAGGAACACTGAAGCTTTCTTT.

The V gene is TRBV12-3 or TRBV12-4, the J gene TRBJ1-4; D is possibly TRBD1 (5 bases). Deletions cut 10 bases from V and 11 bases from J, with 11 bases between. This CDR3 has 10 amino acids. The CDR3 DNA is TGTGCCACCTTACGGGGGAAACTGTTTTTT. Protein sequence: CATLRGKLFF.

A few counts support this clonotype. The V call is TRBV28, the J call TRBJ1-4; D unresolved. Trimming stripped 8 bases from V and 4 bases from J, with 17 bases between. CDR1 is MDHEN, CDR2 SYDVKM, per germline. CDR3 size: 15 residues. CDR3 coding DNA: TGTGCCAGCTCGAAAAGGAAGGCATTTAATGAAAAACTGTTTTTT. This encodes CASSKRKAFNEKLFF. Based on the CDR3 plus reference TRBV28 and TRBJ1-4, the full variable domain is DVKVTQSSRYLVKRTGEKVFLECVQDMDHENMFWYRQDPGLGLRLIYFSYDVKMKEKGDIPEGYSVSREKKERFSLILESASTNQTSMYLCASSKRKAFNEKLFFGSGTQLSVL.

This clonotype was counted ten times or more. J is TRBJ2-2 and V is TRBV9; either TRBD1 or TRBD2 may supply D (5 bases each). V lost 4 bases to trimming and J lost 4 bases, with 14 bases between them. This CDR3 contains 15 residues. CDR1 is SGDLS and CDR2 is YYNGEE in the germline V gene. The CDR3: CASSMRDRLTGELFF. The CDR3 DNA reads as TGTGCCAGCAGCATGAGGGACCGACTCACCGGGGAGCTGTTTTTT.

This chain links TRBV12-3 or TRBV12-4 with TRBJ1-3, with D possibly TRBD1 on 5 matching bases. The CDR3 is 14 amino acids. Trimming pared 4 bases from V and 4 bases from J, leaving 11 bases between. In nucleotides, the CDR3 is TGTGCCAGCAGTTGGTGGCAGGGCGGAAACACCATATATTTT. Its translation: CASSWWQGGNTIYF.